A single sample is the source of the 25 T cell receptor beta chains below, sequenced in a study of blood T cell repertoires in COVID-19. Sequencing used immunoSEQ multiplex PCR; TCRdb keeps in-frame clones, though not all of them. The table shows 170,000 or so clones, with approximately 80% occurring only once. Specimen: peripheral blood. Receptor source: a woman aged 40 to 50 with COVID-19, enrolled during active disease.

About this clone itself: An end of the junction does not agree with germline; a read error may underlie this. V is TRBV4-1 and J is TRBJ1-2; D is perhaps TRBD1 (5 bases). The CDR3 length is 16 residues. Per the germline V gene, CDR1 is MGHRA and CDR2 is YSYEKL. The CDR3 reads CASTQGVGGANYGYTF. As DNA, the CDR3 is TGCGCCAGCACCCAAGGAGTGGGGGGAGCTAACTATGGCTACACCTTC.

This chain links TRBV28 with TRBJ1-6; D not resolved. CDR1 and CDR2 (germline): MDHEN, SYDVKM. The V end was cut by 2 bases, the J end by 8 bases, with 4 bases between. CDR3 length: 12 residues. This chain's CDR3 is CASSLPHSPLHF. As DNA, the CDR3 is TGTGCCAGCAGTTTACCTCATTCACCCCTCCACTTT. The entire variable domain, with the rest obtained from reference TRBV28 and TRBJ1-6, is as follows: DVKVTQSSRYLVKRTGEKVFLECVQDMDHENMFWYRQDPGLGLRLIYFSYDVKMKEKGDIPEGYSVSREKKERFSLILESASTNQTSMYLCASSLPHSPLHFGNGTRLTVT.

This clone was counted a single time. The genes are TRBV6-5 and TRBJ1-1; 7 positions agree with TRBD1. The CDR3 is 11 residues long. The trim removed 4 bases at V and 9 bases at J, leaving 2 bases unmatched. CDR1 is MNHEY, CDR2 SVGAGI, per germline. CDR3 nucleotide sequence: TGTGCCAGCAGTTCAGGGGGGAAAGCTTTCTTT. Residues: CASSSGGKAFF.

This chain connects TRBV11-2 to TRBJ1-1; 8 nucleotides agree with TRBD1. There are 18 residues in the CDR3. V dropped 6 bases and J dropped 1; count of bases not matched to a gene: 16. CDR1 SGHAT and CDR2 FQNNGV come from the germline V gene. CDR3 protein: CASRPYYGTGGGNTEAFF. CDR3 nucleotide sequence: TGTGCCAGCAGGCCGTACTACGGTACAGGGGGGGGGAACACTGAAGCTTTCTTT.

The rearrangement links TRBV5-1 to TRBJ1-2; D is possibly TRBD1 (6 bases). V shed 3 bases and J shed 3 bases, with 12 bases lying between them. Per germline, CDR1 SGHRS and CDR2 YFSETQ. The CDR3 spans 14 residues. The CDR3 sequence is CASSSLGADYGYTF. Written as DNA, the CDR3 is TGCGCCAGCAGCTCCCTGGGGGCTGACTATGGCTACACCTTC.

The CDR3 DNA follows: TGTGCCACCCGGGACAGATTCTCTGGAAACACCATATATTTT. Its translation is CATRDRFSGNTIYF. V is TRBV27 and J is TRBJ1-3; 7 nucleotides agree with TRBD1. CDR1 and CDR2 from the germline V gene are MNHEY and SMNVEV (reference sequence). Trimming removed 10 bases from V and 0 bases from J; junction bases left unmatched: 6. There are 14 residues in the CDR3.

The chain couples TRBV5-8 to TRBJ1-4; D possibly corresponds to TRBD1 (6 bases). Germline V CDR1 and CDR2: SGHTS, YDEGEE. The CDR3 loop spans 14 amino acids. V was cut by 1 base and J by 6 bases, with 10 bases left in between. The CDR3: CASSLSGADEKLFF. CDR3 DNA: TGTGCCAGCAGCTTGTCAGGGGCCGATGAAAAACTGTTTTTT. The full variable domain, in which reference TRBV5-8 and TRBJ1-4 provide the parts outside the CDR3, is EAGVTQSPTHLIKTRGQQATLRCSPISGHTSVYWYQQALGLGLQFLLWYDEGEERNRGNFPPRFSGRQFPNYSSELNVNALELEDSALYLCASSLSGADEKLFFGSGTQLSVL.

This chain joins TRBV9 and TRBJ2-5; 8 bases align to TRBD1. Germline-derived CDR1 and CDR2 are SGDLS and YYNGEE. The CDR3 is made up of 14 amino acids. With V trimmed by 4 bases and J by 1 base, 3 bases remained unmatched. The CDR3 DNA reads TGTGCCAGCAGCATTGGACAGGGCCAAGAGACCCAGTACTTC. Amino acid sequence: CASSIGQGQETQYF.

The chain has TRBV7-2 and TRBJ2-2; 11 bases match TRBD2. Germline-derived CDR1 and CDR2 are SGHTA and FQGNSA. The CDR3 runs to 17 residues. Germline trimming cut 5 bases from V and 5 bases from J; bases unmatched to any gene: 10. The CDR3 DNA sequence: TGTGCCAGCAGCCCACATGGGGCTAGCGGGAGGACCGGGGAGCTGTTTTTT. Translation gives CASSPHGASGRTGELFF.

The chain joins TRBV28 to TRBJ2-2; 8 bases map to TRBD2. V lost 6 bases, J lost 4 bases, and 4 bases stayed unmatched. This CDR3 contains 14 residues. Germline V gives CDR1 MDHEN, CDR2 SYDVKM. CDR3 sequence (DNA): TGTGCCAGCAGCCTCGGGAGGGCCACCGGGGAGCTGTTTTTT. Translation: CASSLGRATGELFF.

This chain links TRBV18 with TRBJ2-1, with 8 nucleotides matching TRBD2. The CDR3 length is 17 residues. Unmatched junction bases numbered 9, after V lost 0 bases and J lost 5 bases. In germline, CDR1 is KGHSH, CDR2 LQKENI. DNA of the CDR3: TGTGCCAGCTCACCACCGCTTGGCGGGAGGTCCCACAATGAGCAGTTCTTC. The encoded protein is CASSPPLGGRSHNEQFF.

This clone was seen just once. This chain connects TRBV6-1 to TRBJ2-7; no firm D call. The CDR3 runs 12 residues. Trimming took 3 bases from V and 4 from J, leaving 7 bases between them. Germline V gives CDR1 MNHNS, CDR2 SASEGT. The CDR3 sequence: CASSDLGYEQYF. CDR3 nucleotide sequence: TGTGCCAGCAGTGACCTCGGTTACGAGCAGTACTTC.

V usage is TRBV7-9 and J usage is TRBJ1-6; 9 bases line up with TRBD1. CDR3 length: 17 amino acids. Looked up from germline, CDR1 is SEHNR and CDR2 is FQNEAQ (reference sequence). Unmatched junction bases numbered 14, after V lost 5 bases and J lost 9 bases. CDR3 bases: TGTGCCAGCAGCCCCCTCGGGGACAGGGTTCTTGCTTCACCCCTCCACTTT. It specifies CASSPLGDRVLASPLHF.

V and J are TRBV6-1 and TRBJ1-5; no firm D call. The CDR3 covers 15 residues. The germline V gene encodes CDR1 MNHNS and CDR2 SASEGT. Trimming took off 2 bases at V and 2 bases at J, with 10 bases between the two ends. The CDR3 region is CASSELEGGNQPQHF. DNA of the CDR3: TGTGCCAGCAGTGAATTAGAGGGAGGCAATCAGCCCCAGCATTTT.

This clone has only a few counts. For the CDR3, the DNA is TGTGCCATCATTAGGGGTATTGGAAACACCATATATTTT. Translating gives CAIIRGIGNTIYF. This rearrangement joins TRBV2 to TRBJ1-3, with D possibly being TRBD1 (5 bases). V was cut by 10 bases and J by 3 bases, with 13 bases left in between. CDR3 length: 13 residues. Germline V gene lookup returns CDR1 SNHLY and CDR2 FYNNEI.

Comment on this clone: Other DNA sequences in this sample translate to the same CDR3. This chain connects TRBV18 to TRBJ1-2, with 7 bases identical to TRBD1. V gave up 4 bases and J gave up 3 bases; unmatched junction bases: 2. CDR3 length: 13 residues. Looked up from germline, CDR1 is KGHSH and CDR2 is LQKENI. CDR3 sequence (DNA): TGTGCCAGCTCACAAACAGGGGACTATGGCTACACCTTC. As protein: CASSQTGDYGYTF. Variable domain in full (rest from reference TRBV18 and TRBJ1-2): NAGVMQNPRHLVRRRGQEARLRCSPMKGHSHVYWYRQLPEEGLKFMVYLQKENIIDESGMPKERFSAEFPKEGPSILRIQQVVRGDSAAYFCASSQTGDYGYTFGSGTRLTVV.

This chain uses TRBV2 with TRBJ2-2; D remains ambiguous. Deletions cut 2 bases from V and 1 base from J, with 11 bases between. Germline CDR1 reads SNHLY; CDR2 reads FYNNEI. This CDR3 has 16 amino acids. The CDR3 is CASSEIHTGNTGELFF. CDR3 nucleotide sequence: TGTGCCAGCAGTGAAATTCATACCGGGAACACCGGGGAGCTGTTTTTT.

The chain employs TRBV7-6 and TRBJ2-1; the match to TRBD2 covers 12 bases. In germline, CDR1 is SGHVS, CDR2 FNYEAQ. The length of the CDR3 is 15 residues. V dropped 2 bases and J dropped 5; count of bases not matched to a gene: 1. CDR3 sequence: CASSLRLAGDNEQFF. In DNA, the CDR3 is TGTGCCAGCAGCTTAAGACTAGCGGGGGACAATGAGCAGTTCTTC.

The rearrangement uses TRBV11-2 and TRBJ1-3; 7 positions agree with TRBD1. Germline V gene lookup returns CDR1 SGHAT and CDR2 FQNNGV. This CDR3 is 17 amino acids long. V lost 4 bases and J lost 1; bases outside the gene matches: 10. The CDR3 nucleotides are TGTGCCAGCAGCTCAGATCGTAGGGGGCTATCTGGAAACACCATATATTTT. This codes for CASSSDRRGLSGNTIYF. Supplemented by reference TRBV11-2 and TRBJ1-3, the full variable domain reads EAGVAQSPRYKIIEKRQSVAFWCNPISGHATLYWYQQILGQGPKLLIQFQNNGVVDDSQLPKDRFSAERLKGVDSTLKIQPAKLEDSAVYLCASSSDRRGLSGNTIYFGEGSWLTVV.

The gene calls are TRBV27 and TRBJ2-4; D may be TRBD2 (6 bases). This CDR3 has 14 residues. V was shortened by 3 bases and J by 11 bases, with 17 bases between the two germline ends. Germline V gene data show CDR1 as MNHEY and CDR2 as SMNVEV (reference sequence). The chain's CDR3 is CASSFSRDSRVQYF. The CDR3 bases are TGTGCCAGCAGTTTTTCCCGGGACTCGAGGGTTCAGTACTTC.

This clone has a handful of counts. The CDR3 nucleotides read TGTGCCACCACCCCTAGACAGAACACTGAAGCTTTCTTT. Its translation: CATTPRQNTEAFF. The chain uses TRBV6-2 or TRBV6-3 and TRBJ1-1; no clear D gene. In germline, CDR1 is MNHEY, CDR2 SVGEGT. Between the trimmed V and J ends, which lost 10 bases and 1 base, there was a span of 13 bases. The CDR3 totals 13 residues.

This sequence joins TRBV28 and TRBJ1-2, with 7 bases fitting TRBD1. Germline lookup yields CDR1 MDHEN and CDR2 SYDVKM. CDR3 length equals 16 residues. V gave up 5 bases and J gave up 0 bases; unmatched junction bases: 9. The CDR3 bases are TGTGCCAGCAGTCCCCAGGGGGTGGCGGCTAACTATGGCTACACCTTC. Its protein is CASSPQGVAANYGYTF.

This clone came up once. J is TRBJ1-5 and V is TRBV6-4, with 8 positions matching TRBD1. Germline CDR1 and CDR2: MRHNA and SNTAGT. J gave up 5 bases and V 10 bases, and 10 bases lay outside the gene matches. The CDR3 extends over 14 amino acids. Here the CDR3 DNA reads TGTGCCACCGGGAGAGGACAGGGAGATCAGCCCCAGCATTTT. Protein product: CATGRGQGDQPQHF.

This rearrangement joins TRBV6-5 to TRBJ2-7; 12 nucleotides match TRBD2. The CDR3 loop spans 14 amino acids. V was clipped by 6 bases and J by 6 bases; unmatched bases: 6. Germline V gene data show CDR1 as MNHEY and CDR2 as SVGAGI. CDR3 nucleotide sequence: TGTGCCAGCAGACTAGCGGGAGGAGCCTCCGAGCAGTACTTC. Translated: CASRLAGGASEQYF.

The chain combines TRBV12-3 or TRBV12-4 with TRBJ1-2, with D uncertain. The V end lost 5 bases, the J end lost 8 bases, and 12 bases lay between the germline ends. The CDR3 totals 12 residues. Here the CDR3 DNA reads TGTGCCAGCAGTCTAAACGTCCGAGGCTACACCTTC. It specifies CASSLNVRGYTF.